These 9 T cell receptor beta chains were sequenced from one sample in a study of human T cells and chemical hapten exposure (dated by TCRdb to about 2021). The library was generated by RACE. Sequencing relied on a NextSeq 500. TCRdb took the public reads, trimmed them with fastp at Q25, ran MiXCR for clone calling and kept in-frame beta chains. Every entry covers one CDR3 protein and lists the most common genes and DNA from its rows. This sample holds roughly 100,000 distinct CDR3 sequences; less than 14% were observed only once. Clones ranked in the top ten supply around 3.1% of the sample. In light of the paper, this sample's time point label describes: pre-sensitization, week 0. In light of the paper, this sample's treatment or condition label describes: therapeutic diphenylcyclopropenone sensitization with weekly scalp DPC. Sequenced here: whole blood, sampled in connection with sensitization to the hapten diphenylcyclopropenone (DPC). Receptor source: a woman aged 60-75 years with alopecia areata. Some clones in this sample may be carry-over from other donors' samples.

At least ten counts were recorded for this clonotype. This rearrangement joins TRBV6-5 to TRBJ1-5; no definite D call. The V end was cut by 2 bases, the J end by 4 bases, with 9 bases between. CDR1 is MNHEY and CDR2 is SVGAGI in the germline V gene. CDR3 length equals 14 residues. CDR3 amino acids: CASSYVGGNQPQHF. The CDR3 nucleotides read TGTGCCAGCAGTTACGTCGGAGGAAATCAGCCCCAGCATTTT.

In this sample, this clonotype turned up a few times. The chain is built from TRBV4-1 and TRBJ1-5; D is ambiguous. Germline values: CDR1 MGHRA, CDR2 YSYEKL. This CDR3 region has 14 residues. The V gene lost 0 bases and the J gene lost 7 bases, with 10 bases spanning the gap. The CDR3 bases are TGCGCCAGCAGCCAAGAGCCGGGTTGGCAGCCCCAGCATTTT. It translates to CASSQEPGWQPQHF.

The V call is TRBV19, the J call TRBJ2-1; D unclear. Germline assignment: CDR1 LNHDA and CDR2 SQIVND (reference sequence). The CDR3 length is 13 residues. V lost 5 bases and J 2 bases, leaving 7 bases between the germline ends. The CDR3 here is CASSWMPYNEQFF. The DNA of the CDR3 is TGTGCCAGTAGTTGGATGCCCTACAATGAGCAGTTCTTC.

In nucleotides, the CDR3 is TGTGCCAGCAGCGTGGGGCCGGGCCTTAGCACAGATACGCAGTATTTT. This translates into CASSVGPGLSTDTQYF. This sequence joins TRBV9 and TRBJ2-3; possible D gene TRBD1, 5 bases. Germline lookup yields CDR1 SGDLS and CDR2 YYNGEE. Deletions cut 2 bases from V and 0 bases from J, with 13 bases between. The CDR3 covers 16 residues. The full variable domain, in which reference TRBV9 and TRBJ2-3 provide the parts outside the CDR3, is DSGVTQTPKHLITATGQRVTLRCSPRSGDLSVYWYQQSLDQGLQFLIQYYNGEERAKGNILERFSAQQFPDLHSELNLSSLELGDSALYFCASSVGPGLSTDTQYFGPGTRLTVL.

V is TRBV7-6 and J is TRBJ2-3; 14 nucleotides agree with TRBD2. This CDR3 spans 17 amino acids. In germline, CDR1 is SGHVS, CDR2 FNYEAQ. V shed 3 bases and J 2 bases; nucleotides not matched to a gene: 4. CDR3 DNA sequence: TGTGCCAGCAGCTTCAGACTAGCGGGGGGGAACACAGATACGCAGTATTTT. This gives the protein CASSFRLAGGNTDTQYF.

Only a few counts were recorded for this clonotype. The V and J genes are TRBV29-1 and TRBJ1-1, with a tentative D call TRBD1 (5 bases). Trimming removed 7 bases at V and 0 bases at J, with 9 bases between. This CDR3 region has 12 residues. Looked up from germline, CDR1 is SQVTM and CDR2 is ANQGSEA. In nucleotides, the CDR3 is TGCAGCGCTTTGACAGTGAACACTGAAGCTTTCTTT. The encoded protein is CSALTVNTEAFF.

This clonotype was detected many times. The J gene is TRBJ1-2, the V gene TRBV6-6, with 8 bases that match TRBD1. The CDR3 length is 13 residues. CDR1 is MNHNY, CDR2 SVGAGI, per germline (reference sequence). V gave up 5 bases and J gave up 6 bases; unmatched junction bases: 5. The CDR3: CASSTDRVNGYTF. The CDR3 DNA reads as TGTGCCAGCAGTACGGACAGGGTGAATGGCTACACCTTC.

V and J are TRBV29-1 and TRBJ1-1; possible D gene TRBD1, 6 bases. Trimming pared 1 base from V and 1 base from J, leaving 13 bases between. The CDR3 runs to 15 residues. Looked up from germline, CDR1 is SQVTM and CDR2 is ANQGSEA. In DNA form, the CDR3 reads TGCAGCGTTGAAGCATGGCAGGGGTCGAACACTGAAGCTTTCTTT. It specifies CSVEAWQGSNTEAFF.

This clonotype was counted ten times or more. The chain links TRBV5-4 to TRBJ2-5, with TRBD2 matching over 13 bases. The CDR3 has 16 residues. J gave up 13 bases and V 0 bases, and 12 bases lay outside the gene matches. CDR1 and CDR2 (germline): SGHNT, YYREEE (reference sequence). CDR3 nucleotide sequence: TGTGCCAGCAGCTTGGATTTCCATGGGACTAGCGGGGATATGTACTTC. Residues: CASSLDFHGTSGDMYF.